Sequencing of this TCR beta chain was carried out in a study of human versus mouse CDR3 diversity and MHC coevolution. Study summary: immunoSEQ was reported to reach one in 200,000 T cells sensitivity. Samples had between roughly 5.5 x 10^6 and 1.6 x 10^7 valid reads.

Findings of the study overall: Mice had fewer CDR3 deletions and insertions than humans on average. Humans had the largest estimated TCR beta repertoire, some 1.5 million clonotypes.

Repertoires were generated with immunoSEQ multiplex PCR, while TCRdb's copy carries only in-frame clones and drops some. This table has fewer than 80,000 clones, 85% to 95% appearing once. This CDR3 region has 14 residues. V lost 2 bases and J 6 bases, leaving 11 bases between the germline ends. CDR1 KGHSH and CDR2 LQKENI come from the germline V gene. With regard to this clone: Its antigen is currently unknown.

V and J are TRBV18 and TRBJ2-4, with D perhaps matching TRBD2 (6 bases). The receptor's source is a person between 25 and 69 years old in good health. The sequenced sample consisted of naive CD4+ T cells from blood. Regarding subset: CD45RO-negative CD62L-positive naive CD4 T cells. As DNA, the CDR3 is TGTGCCAGCTCACCAGTCGGACTATCAAACATTCAGTACTTC. Encoded protein: CASSPVGLSNIQYF.